The rows below give T cell receptor beta chains drawn from one sample of a study of blood T cells in healthy people across ages. In TCRdb, the 5' RACE reads were re-called with MiXCR into one record per CDR3 protein. The sample records 380,000 or so distinct CDR3 sequences, about 49% being singletons. The sequencing sample was made of blood. The receptors derive from a man in his fifties or sixties in good health. CDR3s include the opening cysteine and the closing phenylalanine or tryptophan. The D gene is left open where the match is weak. Clone size is stated in some rows and not others, as once, few, many or a class when expanded.

d_gene	v_gene	j_gene	abundance	CDR3nt	CDR3aa
-	TRBV5-6	TRBJ1-2	-	TGTGCCAGCAGCTTGGCCGGAAGAACTCTCTATGGCTACACCTTC	CASSLAGRTLYGYTF
TRBD1	TRBV24-1	TRBJ1-5	-	TGTGCCACCAGTGATTTGACAGGGACAGTCAATCAGCCCCAGCATTTT	CATSDLTGTVNQPQHF
-	TRBV12-3/TRBV12-4	TRBJ1-2	-	TGTGCCAGCAGTCGACAGGCAATCTATGGCTACACCTTC	CASSRQAIYGYTF
TRBD2	TRBV7-8	TRBJ2-7	-	TGTGCCAGCAGCTTAGGATCCGGGACTAGGCGTTCCGAGCAGTACTTC	CASSLGSGTRRSEQYF
TRBD1	TRBV12-3/TRBV12-4	TRBJ2-3	-	TGTGCCAGCAGCCCCCACAGGGGGCGAGGTACAGATACGCAGTATTTT	CASSPHRGRGTDTQYF
TRBD1	TRBV20-1	TRBJ1-6	-	TGCAGTGCTAGAGCCGGACAGGGTGTTTCACCCCTCCACTTT	CSARAGQGVSPLHF
TRBD2	TRBV28	TRBJ2-5	many	TGTGCCAGCAGTTTAGTGGGGAGGGCCAAGACCCAGTACTTC	CASSLVGRAKTQYF
-	TRBV20-1	TRBJ2-3	-	TGCAGTGCTAGAGTGGGTCCTAACACAGATACGCAGTATTTT	CSARVGPNTDTQYF
TRBD2	TRBV14	TRBJ2-1	-	TGTGCCAGCAGCCAAGATTGGACTAGCGGGGGGGAACACAATGAGCAGTTCTTC	CASSQDWTSGGEHNEQFF
-	TRBV11-2	TRBJ2-1	-	TGTGCCAGCAGCCTCCCCTCCTTAAATAATGAGCAGTTCTTC	CASSLPSLNNEQFF
TRBD2	TRBV20-1	TRBJ2-1	-	TGCAGTGCGGACCGGGGGGGCGAAATGCATGAGCAGTTCTTC	CSADRGGEMHEQFF
-	TRBV7-2	TRBJ2-2	few	TGTGCCAGCAGCTTAGGTGGGACGAGAGGGGAGCTGTTTTTT	CASSLGGTRGELFF
TRBD2	TRBV19	TRBJ2-1	-	TGTGCCAGTAGTGTGACTAGCGGGAGGACCTATGAGCAGTTCTTC	CASSVTSGRTYEQFF
-	TRBV21-1	TRBJ2-3	-	TGTGCCAGCAGCAAAGGGGGACAGGGTTGTACGCAGTATTTT	CASSKGGQGCTQYF
-	TRBV28	TRBJ1-5	-	TGTGCCAGCAGTTTGGGGGTACCGGCCCAGCATTTT	CASSLGVPAQHF
TRBD2	TRBV6-5	TRBJ2-3	many	TGTGCCAGCAGCCGTTTCGGGGGAGGGCCAACAGATACGCAGTATTTT	CASSRFGGGPTDTQYF
-	TRBV12-3/TRBV12-4	TRBJ2-2	few	TGTGCCAGCAGTTTATTAGAAACCGGGGAGCTGTTTTTT	CASSLLETGELFF
-	TRBV6-1	TRBJ1-6	-	TGTGCCAGCAGTGACCCAGGGATCTTTGAACCCCTCCACTTT	CASSDPGIFEPLHF
-	TRBV10-3	TRBJ2-4	few	TGTGCCATCAGTGGGGTGGGCAAAAACATTCAGTACTTC	CAISGVGKNIQYF
-	TRBV25-1	TRBJ2-3	few	TGTGCCAGCAGGAGGGGGGATGGTCGGGCCAGAGCGCAGTATTTT	CASRRGDGRARAQYF
-	TRBV12-3/TRBV12-4	TRBJ1-1	-	TGTGCCAGCAGACCCGTAGGGGACGCCACTGAAGCTTTCTTT	CASRPVGDATEAFF
-	TRBV24-1	TRBJ2-5	-	TGTGCCACCAGCCTGAACAATGAGCAGTACTTC	CATSLNNEQYF
TRBD1	TRBV2	TRBJ1-2	-	TGTGCCAGTATCCCAGGGGGGGTCTATGGCTACACCTTC	CASIPGGVYGYTF